This T cell receptor (beta chain) was sequenced for a study of CD8 T cells in ankylosing spondylitis. Study results and limitations: Characteristic of ankylosing spondylitis blood, it appeared, was a TCR beta motif comprising roughly 8 highly homologous variants. Within peripheral blood, clones linked to disease were CD8+ and relatively rare. Researchers reportedly found disease-linked clones significantly enriched in matched ankylosing spondylitis synovial fluid.

Libraries of TCR beta came from quantitative 5'-RACE with molecular barcodes. MiXCR was run by TCRdb on the 5' RACE reads, yielding one entry per CDR3 protein. This sample has some 240,000 distinct CDR3 sequences, with more than 20% found just once. The V gene's germline CDR1 is SGHRS and CDR2 YFSETQ. V was pared by 2 bases and J by 5 bases, with 12 bases between. The CDR3 has 14 amino acids. In its sample, this clonotype was seen a few times. Its antigen remains unknown. The specimen was blood, either unsorted or a sorted T cell fraction (not recorded which). This sequence was found in a male donor with ankylosing spondylitis or in good health (not recorded which). The chain is built from TRBV5-1 and TRBJ2-3; D perhaps matches TRBD2 (5 bases). In DNA form, the CDR3 reads TGCGCCAGCAGCTTTGGGAGACGGGGAGATACGCAGTATTTT. Translation: CASSFGRRGDTQYF.